Presented here are 9 T cell receptor beta chains from one specimen sequenced in a study of vaccination and CD4 T cells after COVID-19. Researchers used the Oncomine TCR Beta short-read assay to sequence DNA from cultured CD4+ T cells. TCRdb itself ran the PCR reads through MiXCR, one entry per CDR3 protein. The data show some 13,000 distinct CDR3 sequences, approximately 46% seen once. Noted treatment: approximately 9-day PBMC culture with coronavirus spike peptide pools or control peptides (ViraFEST assay). These receptors lack a known antigen. Sequencing used CD4+ T cells from blood, cultured in vitro. The source of these receptors is a human donor who had recovered from COVID-19.

This clonotype was recorded only once. The V gene is TRBV4-3, the J gene TRBJ2-7, with D perhaps TRBD1 or TRBD2 (5 bases each). CDR3 length equals 14 residues. V was clipped by 4 bases and J by 2 bases, with 12 bases between them. CDR1 is LGHNA and CDR2 is YSLEER in the germline V gene. The CDR3 loop is CASSPGTVAYEQYF. CDR3 in DNA: TGCGCCAGCAGCCCCGGGACGGTGGCCTACGAGCAGTACTTC.

This clonotype was seen only a few times. This sequence joins TRBV20-1 and TRBJ1-4, with TRBD1 as a possible D gene (6 bases). CDR3 size: 13 residues. The ends were cut back, 4 bases at V and 6 bases at J, with 12 bases in the middle. Germline V lookup: CDR1 DFQATT, CDR2 SNEGSKA (reference sequence). The CDR3 nucleotides are TGCAGTGCTAATCGGGACACCGATGAAAAACTGTTTTTT. Translated, it gives CSANRDTDEKLFF.

V and J are TRBV7-9 and TRBJ1-4, with TRBD1 as a possible D gene (6 bases). The germline V and J ends were trimmed by 1 base and 3 bases, with 15 bases remaining between them. Germline CDR1 reads SEHNR; CDR2 reads FQNEAQ (reference sequence). This CDR3 has 17 amino acids. CDR3 coding DNA: TGTGCCAGCAGCTTAGGGGCGCGGGGGCCGTCTAATGAAAAACTGTTTTTT. Amino acid sequence: CASSLGARGPSNEKLFF.

There are a few counts of this clonotype. At one boundary the junction diverges from the germline segment, which might be a read error. This chain uses TRBV6-1 with TRBJ1-6, with TRBD1 as a possible D gene (6 bases). CDR3 length: 15 amino acids. From germline, CDR1 is MNHNS and CDR2 SASEGT. The CDR3 is CASREGRGDNSPLHF. DNA for the CDR3: TGTGCCAGCAGAGAAGGGAGGGGGGATAATTCACCCCTCCACTTT.

The chain employs TRBV20-1 and TRBJ2-2, with 13 bases identical to TRBD2. Per germline, CDR1 DFQATT and CDR2 SNEGSKA (reference sequence). V gave up 5 bases and J gave up 6 bases; unmatched junction bases: 12. The length of the CDR3 is 17 residues. In nucleotides, the CDR3 is TGCAGTGCTCGGGACATTACTAGCGGGAGGGCCGCCGGGGAGCTGTTTTTT. It codes for CSARDITSGRAAGELFF.

The chain recombines TRBV6-5 with TRBJ2-2, with D possibly matching TRBD1 (5 bases). The CDR3 has 13 residues. CDR1 MNHEY and CDR2 SVGAGI come from the germline V gene. The V and J ends lost 2 bases and 6 bases respectively, with 7 bases between them. CDR3 residues: CASSYRGSGELFF. CDR3 sequence (DNA): TGTGCCAGCAGTTACAGGGGTTCCGGGGAGCTGTTTTTT.

This clonotype was detected once. The rearrangement links TRBV12-3 or TRBV12-4 to TRBJ2-1; 8 nucleotides match TRBD1. The V and J ends lost 4 bases and 6 bases, in that order; junction bases with no gene match: 2. The CDR3 extends over 13 amino acids. The CDR3 DNA sequence: TGTGCCAGCAGTTGGGACAGGCTCAATGAGCAGTTCTTC. It encodes CASSWDRLNEQFF.

J is TRBJ1-1 and V is TRBV7-9, with unresolved D. In germline, CDR1 is SEHNR, CDR2 FQNEAQ (reference sequence). The CDR3 covers 12 residues. Trimming shortened V by 5 bases and J by 7 bases, and 11 bases separated the two germline ends. CDR3 in amino acids: CASSPDTREAFF. CDR3 nucleotides: TGTGCCAGCAGCCCTGACACCCGTGAAGCTTTCTTT.

For this clonotype: Germline and junction disagree at one end, which may indicate a read error. The V gene is TRBV7-9, the J gene TRBJ2-7; 11 bases match TRBD2. This CDR3 spans 16 amino acids. Germline values: CDR1 SEHNR, CDR2 FQNEAQ (reference sequence). CDR3 region: CASSQGLAGEAYEQYF. The CDR3 DNA reads as TGCGCCAGCAGCCAAGGACTAGCGGGCGAAGCCTACGAGCAGTACTTC.